Following are 4 T cell receptor beta chains from one sample sequenced in a study of blood T cell repertoires in COVID-19. Assay used: immunoSEQ multiplex PCR; TCRdb lists only in-frame clones, some missing. Of more than 120,000 clones listed, nearly 85% were seen once; the top ten hold 3% to 4%. The sample comprised PBMCs or T cells enriched from blood (not recorded which). The origin of the receptors is a man aged 50 to 59 in a cohort exposed to, infected with or recovered from COVID-19 (not recorded which).

The chain has TRBV29-1 and TRBJ1-3; perhaps TRBD1 as D (6 bases). Germline CDR1 and CDR2: SQVTM and ANQGSEA. The CDR3 spans 14 residues. Trimming shortened V by 6 bases and J by 0 bases, and 12 bases separated the two germline ends. DNA of the CDR3: TGCAGCGTAACTAGGGGGAGCTCTGGAAACACCATATATTTT. It codes for CSVTRGSSGNTIYF.

The chain recombines TRBV11-1 with TRBJ2-1; 9 positions match TRBD2. Trimming at V came to 3 bases and at J to 4 bases, leaving 7 bases not matched to a gene. The CDR3 covers 16 residues. CDR1 SGHAT and CDR2 FQDESV come from the germline V gene (reference sequence). CDR3: CASSFRLAETYNEQFF. The DNA for the CDR3 is TGTGCCAGCAGCTTCCGACTAGCGGAAACTTACAATGAGCAGTTCTTC.

The V call is TRBV5-1, the J call TRBJ1-4; the match to TRBD1 covers 8 bases. After removal of 4 bases from V and 4 bases from J, the junction contained 6 bases not matched to a gene. The germline gives CDR1 SGHRS, CDR2 YFSETQ. The CDR3 totals 15 residues. DNA for the CDR3: TGCGCCAGCAGCCTCGACAGGGGCGGTAATGAAAAACTGTTTTTT. Protein sequence: CASSLDRGGNEKLFF.

V gene TRBV5-6 combines with J gene TRBJ2-5; 15 nucleotides align to TRBD2. The CDR3 consists of 17 residues. The V and J ends lost 3 bases and 4 bases, in that order; junction bases with no gene match: 7. The germline V gene has CDR1 SGHDT and CDR2 YYEEEE. CDR3 sequence: CASSYRTSGGAGETQYF. CDR3 DNA: TGTGCCAGCAGCTACAGGACTAGCGGGGGGGCAGGAGAGACCCAGTACTTC.